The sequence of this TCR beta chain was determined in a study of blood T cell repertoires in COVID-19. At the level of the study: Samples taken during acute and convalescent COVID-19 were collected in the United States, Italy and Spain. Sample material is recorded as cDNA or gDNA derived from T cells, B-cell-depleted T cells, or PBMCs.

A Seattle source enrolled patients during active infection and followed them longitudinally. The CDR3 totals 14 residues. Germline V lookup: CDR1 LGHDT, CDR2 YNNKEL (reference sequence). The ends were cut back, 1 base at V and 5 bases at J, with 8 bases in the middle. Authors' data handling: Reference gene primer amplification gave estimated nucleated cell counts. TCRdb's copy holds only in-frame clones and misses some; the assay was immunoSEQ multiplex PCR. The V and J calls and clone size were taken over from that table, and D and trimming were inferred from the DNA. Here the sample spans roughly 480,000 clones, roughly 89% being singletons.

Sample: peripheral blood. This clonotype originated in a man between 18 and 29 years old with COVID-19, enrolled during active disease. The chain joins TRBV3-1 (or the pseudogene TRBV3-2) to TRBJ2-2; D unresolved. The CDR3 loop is CASSQAVLTGELFF. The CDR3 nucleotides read TGTGCCAGCAGCCAAGCCGTGTTGACCGGGGAGCTGTTTTTT.